This is a list of T cell receptor beta chains from one sample in a study of post-analysis software for immune sequencing data. Each CDR3 protein is one row after TCRdb ran MiXCR on the PCR reads. The sample shows about 820,000 distinct CDR3 sequences, roughly 50% of them seen only once. The source material was blood. All receptors derive from a girl aged 5-17 years with multiple sclerosis. CDR3s include the opening cysteine and the closing phenylalanine or tryptophan. D genes are given only for firm matches. The size field is filled for only some rows; it gives once, few, many or a size class.

CDR3,DNA,size,V,D,J
CASIKAGQGVETQYF,TGCGCCAGCATAAAAGCGGGACAGGGCGTGGAGACCCAGTACTTC,-,TRBV5-1,TRBD1,TRBJ2-5
CASSLAGLAHEQYF,TGCGCCAGCAGCTTGGCGGGACTAGCCCACGAGCAGTACTTC,few,TRBV5-1,TRBD2,TRBJ2-7
CSALAGRNEQFF,TGCAGTGCGCTAGCGGGGCGCAATGAGCAGTTCTTC,few,TRBV20-1,TRBD2,TRBJ2-1
CATSDFGGPANAGELFF,TGTGCCACCAGTGATTTCGGGGGGCCAGCCAATGCCGGGGAGCTGTTTTTT,once,TRBV24-1,-,TRBJ2-2
CASSPNIEGPRETQYF,TGTGCCAGCAGCCCCAATATTGAGGGTCCCCGTGAGACCCAGTACTTC,-,TRBV7-9,-,TRBJ2-5
CASSQRPTQYNEQFF,TGTGCCAGCAGCCAGCGACCTACCCAGTACAATGAGCAGTTCTTC,-,TRBV7-3,-,TRBJ2-1
CASSSRTSGGVNEQFF,TGTGCCAGCAGCTCCCGGACTAGCGGGGGGGTCAATGAGCAGTTCTTC,-,TRBV7-3,TRBD2,TRBJ2-1
CASSQETSARTNEQFF,TGCGCCAGCAGCCAAGAGACTAGCGCAAGAACCAATGAGCAGTTCTTC,-,TRBV4-1,TRBD2,TRBJ2-1
CASRGGGSVTYEQYF,TGTGCCAGCAGGGGGGGAGGTAGCGTCACCTACGAGCAGTACTTC,few,TRBV12-3/TRBV12-4,-,TRBJ2-7
CASRLLWDRGSEQYF,TGCGCCAGCAGACTGTTGTGGGACAGGGGGTCCGAGCAGTACTTC,-,TRBV10-2,TRBD1,TRBJ2-7
CSAPLAGLYNEQFF,TGCAGCGCCCCGCTGGCGGGACTCTACAATGAGCAGTTCTTC,-,TRBV29-1,-,TRBJ2-1
CSAWRTDYGYTF,TGCAGCGCCTGGAGGACAGACTATGGCTACACCTTC,-,TRBV29-1,-,TRBJ1-2
CSARVVGGTEAFF,TGCAGTGCTAGAGTAGTAGGGGGCACTGAAGCTTTCTTT,-,TRBV20-1,-,TRBJ1-1
CASSSIHLWGQALSNQPQHF,TGTGCCAGCAGTTCCATCCACCTTTGGGGACAGGCCCTAAGCAATCAGCCCCAGCATTTT,-,TRBV28,TRBD1,TRBJ1-5
CAISEGQGGNTEAFF,TGTGCCATCAGTGAAGGACAGGGGGGGAACACTGAAGCTTTCTTT,-,TRBV10-3,TRBD1,TRBJ1-1
CASRQGGWNEQFF,TGTGCCAGCAGACAGGGGGGTTGGAATGAGCAGTTCTTC,few,TRBV25-1,TRBD1,TRBJ2-1
CSALKSLAGVYNEQFF,TGCAGTGCCCTCAAGTCACTAGCGGGGGTTTACAATGAGCAGTTCTTC,-,TRBV20-1,TRBD2,TRBJ2-1
CSASLPGLGGPNEQFF,TGCAGTGCCTCTTTACCGGGACTAGGGGGCCCCAATGAGCAGTTCTTC,-,TRBV20-1,-,TRBJ2-1
CASSSDGWSEQFF,TGTGCCAGCAGTTCGGACGGGTGGAGTGAGCAGTTCTTC,-,TRBV6-6,-,TRBJ2-1
CASSHSPPYEQYF,TGTGCCAGCAGCCATTCCCCCCCCTACGAGCAGTACTTC,few,TRBV16,-,TRBJ2-7
CASSSKTGLSYEQYF,TGCGCCAGCAGCTCCAAGACAGGGTTGTCCTACGAGCAGTACTTC,-,TRBV5-1,TRBD1,TRBJ2-7
CSVFSDTQYF,TGCAGCGTTTTTTCGGATACGCAGTATTTT,-,TRBV29-1,-,TRBJ2-3
CASSPSGGPYEQYF,TGTGCCAGCAGCCCCTCCGGGGGCCCCTACGAGCAGTACTTC,-,TRBV3-1,-,TRBJ2-7
CASSSDTGRVADTQYF,TGTGCCAGCAGCTCCGATACAGGGAGAGTCGCAGATACGCAGTATTTT,-,TRBV7-9,-,TRBJ2-3
CASSLDEGVYEQYF,TGTGCCAGCAGCCTCGATGAGGGGGTCTACGAGCAGTACTTC,-,TRBV7-7,-,TRBJ2-7
CASSLVGGQFYGYTF,TGTGCCAGCAGCTTAGTTGGGGGACAGTTCTATGGCTACACCTTC,-,TRBV7-9,TRBD1,TRBJ1-2
CASSLVTLTNTEAFF,TGCGCCAGCAGCTTGGTTACATTGACGAACACTGAAGCTTTCTTT,-,TRBV5-1,-,TRBJ1-1
CASSITRVHEQYF,TGTGCCAGTAGTATAACCAGGGTGCATGAGCAGTACTTC,-,TRBV19,-,TRBJ2-7
CASSPPTGSTDTQYF,TGTGCCAGCAGTCCCCCAACAGGTTCCACAGATACGCAGTATTTT,-,TRBV28,-,TRBJ2-3
CSVQPGYYGYTF,TGCAGCGTCCAACCCGGGTACTATGGCTACACCTTC,-,TRBV29-1,-,TRBJ1-2
CASSILRTGGAGTEAFF,TGTGCCAGCAGTATCTTGAGGACAGGGGGCGCGGGCACTGAAGCTTTCTTT,once,TRBV28,TRBD1,TRBJ1-1
CASRRDSRHEQYF,TGTGCCAGCAGGCGGGACTCGCGCCACGAGCAGTACTTC,-,TRBV7-9,-,TRBJ2-7
CSVGAGESYEQYF,TGCAGTGTGGGGGCGGGAGAGTCCTACGAGCAGTACTTC,-,TRBV20-1,-,TRBJ2-7
CASSWPRDTPETFF,TGCGCCAGCAGCTGGCCGCGGGACACCCCAGAGACTTTCTTT,few,TRBV5-1,-,TRBJ1-1
CASDSGTGHYTF,TGTGCCAGCGACTCCGGGACGGGACACTACACCTTC,few,TRBV5-5,-,TRBJ1-2
CASSSLTTQETQYF,TGTGCCAGCAGTTCCTTGACTACCCAAGAGACCCAGTACTTC,once,TRBV6-5,-,TRBJ2-5
CASRPSGTGGLEQFF,TGTGCCAGCAGGCCCTCCGGGACAGGGGGCCTTGAGCAGTTCTTC,few,TRBV5-6,TRBD1,TRBJ2-1
CAISRFTDTQYF,TGTGCCATCAGTCGCTTCACAGATACGCAGTATTTT,-,TRBV10-3,-,TRBJ2-3
CSVETAIRGGEGAFF,TGCAGCGTTGAAACGGCGATACGAGGGGGGGAGGGAGCTTTCTTT,few,TRBV29-1,-,TRBJ1-1
CASSPGRLYNEQFF,TGTGCCAGCAGCCCGGGACGTCTGTACAATGAGCAGTTCTTC,few,TRBV12-3/TRBV12-4,-,TRBJ2-1
CASSLGVGTSGVNEQFF,TGCGCCAGCAGCTTGGGCGTAGGGACTAGCGGGGTCAATGAGCAGTTCTTC,few,TRBV5-1,TRBD2,TRBJ2-1
CASSLVGTGNLGSYEQYF,TGCGCCAGCAGCTTGGTCGGGACAGGGAATCTGGGATCCTACGAGCAGTACTTC,-,TRBV5-1,TRBD1,TRBJ2-7
CASSPSGVQGETQYF,TGTGCCAGCAGTCCCTCAGGGGTTCAGGGGGAGACCCAGTACTTC,-,TRBV7-2,-,TRBJ2-5
CASSLAPGPDYEQYF,TGCGCCAGCAGCTTGGCCCCGGGACCGGACTACGAGCAGTACTTC,-,TRBV5-1,-,TRBJ2-7
CASRFQGSGNEQYF,TGCGCCAGCAGATTTCAGGGAAGTGGCAATGAGCAGTACTTC,-,TRBV5-1,-,TRBJ2-7
CASSLNGGAVNEQFF,TGTGCCAGCAGCTTAAACGGGGGGGCTGTAAATGAGCAGTTCTTC,-,TRBV7-2,TRBD2,TRBJ2-1
CASSQVARGRTEAFF,TGCGCCAGCAGCCAAGTGGCCAGGGGGCGAACTGAAGCTTTCTTT,-,TRBV4-1,TRBD1,TRBJ1-1
CAIGMEGGLRTDTQYF,TGTGCCATCGGAATGGAGGGAGGGCTCAGGACAGATACGCAGTATTTT,-,TRBV10-3,TRBD2,TRBJ2-3
CAIKKDSSYEQYF,TGTGCCATCAAAAAGGACAGCTCCTACGAGCAGTACTTC,-,TRBV10-3,-,TRBJ2-7
CATSDSGGSWDTQYF,TGTGCCACCAGTGATTCGGGTGGATCATGGGATACGCAGTATTTT,-,TRBV24-1,-,TRBJ2-3
CASSLFGGGKYEQYF,TGTGCCAGCAGCTTATTTGGCGGGGGGAAATACGAGCAGTACTTC,-,TRBV5-6,TRBD2,TRBJ2-7
CASSERVQETQYF,TGTGCCAGCAGTGAAAGGGTCCAAGAGACCCAGTACTTC,-,TRBV6-1,-,TRBJ2-5
CASRDPGSEQPQHF,TGTGCCAGCAGGGACCCGGGTAGTGAGCAGCCCCAGCATTTT,-,TRBV12-3/TRBV12-4,-,TRBJ1-5
CRWGGRSYNEQFF,TGCCGATGGGGGGGACGCTCCTACAATGAGCAGTTCTTC,-,TRBV20-1,TRBD2,TRBJ2-1